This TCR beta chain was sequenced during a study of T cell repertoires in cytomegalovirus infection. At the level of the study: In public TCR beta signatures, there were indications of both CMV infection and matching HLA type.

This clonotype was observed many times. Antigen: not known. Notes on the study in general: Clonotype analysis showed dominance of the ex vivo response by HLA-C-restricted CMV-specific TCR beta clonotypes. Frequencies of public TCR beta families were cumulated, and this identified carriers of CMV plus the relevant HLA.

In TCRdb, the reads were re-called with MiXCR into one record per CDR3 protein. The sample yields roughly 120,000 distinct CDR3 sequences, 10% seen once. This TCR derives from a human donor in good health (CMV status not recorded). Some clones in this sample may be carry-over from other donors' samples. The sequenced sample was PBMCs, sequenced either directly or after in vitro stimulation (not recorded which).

CDR3 residues: CASSFGSGRASDEQFF. For the CDR3, the DNA is TGTGCCAGCAGTTTCGGTAGCGGGAGGGCCTCGGATGAGCAGTTCTTC. The chain combines TRBV12-3 or TRBV12-4 with TRBJ2-1; 11 bases fit TRBD2. V lost 3 bases and J lost 8; bases outside the gene matches: 9. The CDR3 totals 16 residues.